This note documents a single T cell receptor (beta chain) sequence. MiXCR was run by TCRdb on the 5' RACE reads, yielding one entry per CDR3 protein. The sample gives about 71,000 distinct CDR3 sequences, 4.5% of which show up once; 6.5% to 7.5% is in the top ten. The entry originates in a study of neurological immune-mediated disorders. The CDR3 extends over 13 amino acids. Germline CDR1 and CDR2: DFQATT and SNEGSKA (reference sequence). The V and J ends lost 5 bases and 3 bases, in that order; junction bases with no gene match: 4. Specimen: PBMCs. The V gene is TRBV20-1, the J gene TRBJ1-5; 7 bases agree with TRBD1. The receptor's source is a man aged 30-40 years with multiple sclerosis. The CDR3 reads CSASTGLNQPQHF. In nucleotides, the CDR3 is TGCAGTGCTTCGACAGGGCTCAATCAGCCCCAGCATTTT.